This T cell receptor (beta chain) was recorded in a study of T cells in Graves' hyperthyroidism and ophthalmopathy. Germline CDR1 and CDR2: SGHAT and FQNNGV. The CDR3 is 16 amino acids. V lost 5 bases to trimming and J lost 0 bases, with 17 bases between them. This clonotype was observed a few times. The antigen is not known. RNA transcripts served as the template for amplifying TCR beta CDR3 regions. When the TCR CDR3 underwent first-round RT-PCR, the HTBI primer set was used. TCRdb re-analysed the multiplex PCR reads in MiXCR, keeping a single row per CDR3 protein. The table records some 380,000 distinct CDR3 sequences, approximately 12% of them present only once. Findings and caveats of the study: Ophthalmopathy got predicted by the model a median about 6.5 months before its onset.

This sequence joins TRBV11-2 and TRBJ2-7; weak D call: TRBD2 (6 bases). Material for sequencing was blood. This clonotype was obtained from a man aged 25 to 40 with Graves' hyperthyroidism that later progressed to Graves' ophthalmopathy. The CDR3 sequence is CASSTLAIRGSYEQYF. The CDR3 DNA reads TGTGCCAGCAGCACTCTAGCGATTAGGGGCTCCTACGAGCAGTACTTC.